This TCR beta chain stems from a study of shared clonotypes between healthy human individuals (dated by TCRdb to about 2020). In the study overall: The cohort comprised a couple of women and three men aged 18 to 49 years. For each donor, CD4 naive and CD4 memory were each run on three plates, CD8 naive on two plates, and CD8 memory on one plate. To estimate repertoire size and how much clonotypes are shared between individuals, the study performed deep sequencing of blood TCR repertoires from roughly five healthy adults. To increase sequencing depth and limit assay-specific biases, TCR repertoire library preparation and sequencing were carried out by different laboratories using diverse techniques. Leukapheresis yielded between about 0.94 and 9.5 billion PBMCs per donor. Paper-wide results and their limitations: Even with the large sequencing depth, rarefaction of the sorted-subset datasets indicated that sequencing was incomplete. Roughly 5% of naive CD4, 3.5% of naive CD8, roughly 2.4% of memory CD4, and 0.4% of memory CD8 clonotypes were shared across several donors. Pairwise subsampling led to the expectation that sequencing depth would affect the degree of clonotype sharing among donors. Naive subsets generally had larger estimated clonotype richness than memory subsets did. Because the study included a small number of donors, the genetic and exposure-history diversity represented was limited. Compared with non-shared clonotypes, the clonotypes found in all four sorted-subset donors had higher generation probabilities. Sampling was restricted to blood, and TCR repertoires in tissue are likely to differ from TCR repertoires in blood.

As concerns this clone: No cognate antigen has been identified for it. Base qualities are not provided; no much larger clone lies one nucleotide away.

Healthy HIV-negative adults with no recently reported acute infections or vaccinations were included as donors. Every donor was a Caucasian adult living in Nashville, Tennessee, USA. CD8 memory samples consisted of magnetically selected CD45RO+ cells combined with CCR7-negative CD45RA+ effector memory (TemRA) cells. Blood was collected by leukapheresis, and PBMCs were isolated by Ficoll-Histopaque density gradient centrifugation and then cryopreserved in liquid nitrogen vapor phase. Purity and quantity of every magnetically sorted T cell population were checked by analytical flow cytometry. Genomic DNA was isolated from each sorted fraction and quantified by UV absorbance on a Nanodrop 2000c. V is pruned by 8 bases and J by 7 bases, leaving 14 bases of the junction without a gene match. The germline V gene gives CDR1 as MNHNS and CDR2 as SASEGT. From its cysteine to its phenylalanine, the CDR3 spans 15 amino acids. The CDR3 DNA has 45 bases and is translated from base 1.

Using the deep immunoSEQ assay, TCR CDR3 regions were amplified from genomic DNA by multiplex PCR. Extracted genomic DNA from each cell subset was spread evenly across all wells of several immunoSEQ 96-well plates, with each plate serving as a replicate. For sorted subsets, each replicate PCR was loaded with 200 ng genomic DNA, equivalent to about 30,000 T cell genomes. Purified libraries were quantified with a Qubit 3.0 fluorometer, sized on a Bioanalyzer 2100, and re-quantified with the KAPA Library Quantification kit. Every immunoSEQ 96-well plate was sequenced on a dedicated single-read 150-cycle Illumina NextSeq 550 flow cell. The authors' pipeline ran thus. Because the immunoSEQ output held only junctional sequences and lacked quality scores, the filtering could not match the filtering applied to full-length reads. To assign V/J genes and CDR3, sequences were annotated using PyIR, a Python wrapper for IgBLAST v1.9, with IMGT germline references. Reads were removed for weak V/J assignments (E-value above 1e-6), missing CDR3, stop codons, out-of-frame junctions, or ambiguous translated residues. V3J clonotypes were defined as sequences sharing the same inferred V gene, J gene, and CDR3 amino acid sequence. The percentage overlap between two repertoires was calculated by dividing the number of shared unique clonotypes by the size of the smaller repertoire. RTK rarefaction, the Chao1 estimator, and Recon v2.1 estimates of unobserved clonotypes were used to assess repertoire richness. OLGA was used to compute generation probabilities for all TCRbeta clonotypes that the gDNA method yielded from several donors. Imported from immuneACCESS, the table was reduced by TCRdb to in-frame sequences with V and J called. These copies leave out some clones; in studies compared against another copy, an unresolved V gene accounts for under half, and the cause of the remainder is not known. V and J calls and clone size are as listed in that table; D and trimming were resolved from the DNA. This sample holds just over 95,000 clones; 65% to 70% were observed only once. The top ten clones comprise roughly 43% of the sample.

The chain was built from TRBV6-1 and TRBJ1-2; 9 bases in the middle match TRBD1. Sequencing used memory CD8+ T cells sorted from blood. The intended sense of this specimen's cell subset or site label: CD45RO+ cells pooled with CCR7-negative TemRA cells. This clonotype originated in a man aged 30 to 45 in good health. The sequenced DNA: TGTGCCAGCGCTGGGACAGGGTCCCTCTATAGTGGCTACACCTTC. This encodes CASAGTGSLYSGYTF.